This T cell receptor (beta chain) was profiled in a study of cytotoxic CD8 clonotypes in ibrutinib-treated CLL. Study observations and caveats: Baseline levels of clonality went above those of age-matched healthy donors and moved with circulating CD8+ T-cell counts. Shared public clonotypes were rare, and on treatment they either got smaller or stayed the same. Elevated clonality accompanied ibrutinib response, with a return toward baseline values at progression.

Trimming took off 4 bases at V and 3 bases at J, with 15 bases between the two ends. The CDR3 consists of 15 residues. From germline, CDR1 is MNHNS and CDR2 SASEGT. Worth noting for this clone: Its antigen is not known.

Here immunoSEQ multiplex PCR was the method, and the copy in TCRdb shows in-frame clones only, minus some. Among more than 85,000 clones listed, 77% were seen once. Sequenced here: PBMCs, sampled after 24 months of ibrutinib treatment. The receptor comes from a human donor with chronic lymphocytic leukemia. V and J are TRBV6-1 and TRBJ2-5; D is undetermined. Written as DNA, the CDR3 is TGTGCCAGCAGTGCGATGGAGAGCTGGAAAGAGACCCAGTACTTC. Protein: CASSAMESWKETQYF.